The T cell receptor (beta chain) described here comes from a study of identical twins. Study-level points and caveats: Without tracking the same donors, conclusions rested on cross-sectional statistical analysis. Excess low generation probability was seen in twin-shared out-of-frame alpha sequences. Reduced insertions were recorded for abundant cord blood beta clonotypes, with no such pattern in memory repertoires.

Of note for this clonotype: Antigen specificity is unknown.

Healthy Caucasians alone served as donors. TCRdb reprocessed the 5' RACE reads via MiXCR and lists one record per CDR3 protein. The sample carries about 900,000 distinct CDR3 sequences, more than 9% recorded once. This CDR3 is built from 17 residues. Losses at the gene ends were 5 bases for V and 5 bases for J; bases not matched to a gene: 10. Germline-derived CDR1 and CDR2 are SEHNR and FQNEAQ (reference sequence). This sample was also put to use in a study of yellow fever vaccine responses in identical twins.

Material: PBMCs. The receptor was derived from a young woman in good health. This chain links TRBV7-9 with TRBJ2-5; 14 bases line up with TRBD2. The CDR3 DNA sequence: TGTGCCAGCAGCCACCCGGGACTAGCGGGAGTTCGGGAGACCCAGTACTTC. It yields the protein CASSHPGLAGVRETQYF.